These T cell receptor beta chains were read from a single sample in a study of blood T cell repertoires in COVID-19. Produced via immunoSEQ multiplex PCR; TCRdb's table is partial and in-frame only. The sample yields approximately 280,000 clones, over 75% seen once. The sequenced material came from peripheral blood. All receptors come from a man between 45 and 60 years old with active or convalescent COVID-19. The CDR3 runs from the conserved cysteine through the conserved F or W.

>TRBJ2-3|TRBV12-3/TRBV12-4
CASSFSVRDTQYF
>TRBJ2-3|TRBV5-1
CASSWLSLAGEADTQYF
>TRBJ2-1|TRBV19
CASMSRGGANEQFF
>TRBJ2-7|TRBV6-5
CASSPGTDPPEQYF
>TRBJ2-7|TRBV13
CASSSRTSGGNYEQYF
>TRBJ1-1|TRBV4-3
CASSQAVRQGWSEAFF
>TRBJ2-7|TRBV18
CASSPILAGSYEQYF
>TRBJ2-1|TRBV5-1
CASSEPTGEQFF
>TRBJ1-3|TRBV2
CASSGPEDRAGNTIYF
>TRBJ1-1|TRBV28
CASKTGDTEAFF
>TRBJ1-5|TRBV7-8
CASSLALNQPQHF
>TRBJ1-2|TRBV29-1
CSAEGGEGYTF
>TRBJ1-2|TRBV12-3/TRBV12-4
CASGSGANYGYTF
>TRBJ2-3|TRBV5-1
CASSLASGRADTQYF
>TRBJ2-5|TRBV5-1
CASSPGAGTGVETQYF
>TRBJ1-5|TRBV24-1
CATSDAGTGGGLAQPQHF
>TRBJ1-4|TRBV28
CASSWGHKKEKLFF
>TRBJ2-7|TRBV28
CASRNTGTTSQYF
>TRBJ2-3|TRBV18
CASSPQGGLSTDTQYF
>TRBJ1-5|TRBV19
CASKFTGQGYQPQHF
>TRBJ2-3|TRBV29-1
CSVRDSPTDTQYF
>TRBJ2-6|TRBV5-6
CASEGYSGANVLTF
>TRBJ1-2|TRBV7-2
CASSYGTGVYGYTF
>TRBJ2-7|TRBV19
CASSIGRSSYEQYF
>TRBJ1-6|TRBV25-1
CASKLTVNSPLHF
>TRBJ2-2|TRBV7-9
CASSPRRGGTGELFF
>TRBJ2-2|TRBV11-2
CASSLGVDRKTGELFF
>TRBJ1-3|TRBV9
CASSPRTGESGNTIYF
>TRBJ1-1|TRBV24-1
CATRRQANTEAFF
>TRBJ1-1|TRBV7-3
CASSLTGGRNTEAFF
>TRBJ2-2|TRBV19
CATTRRESPGELFF
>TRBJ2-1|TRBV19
CASRSSTSTNNEQFF
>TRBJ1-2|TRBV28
CASRTGTVSNYGYTF
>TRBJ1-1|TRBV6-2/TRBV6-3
CASSYSDRGVTEAFF
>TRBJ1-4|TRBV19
CATQGQGNEKLFF
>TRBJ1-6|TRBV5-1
CASSLESQGASPLHF
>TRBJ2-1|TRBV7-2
CASSPPGLAGVGQFF
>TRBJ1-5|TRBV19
CASKRDREDSQPQHF
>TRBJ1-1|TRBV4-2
CASRREITGNTEAFF
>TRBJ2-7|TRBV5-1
CASRREQSAYEQYF
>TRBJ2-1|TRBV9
CASSVWGGSSYNEQFF
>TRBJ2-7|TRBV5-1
CASSLQPLRQGGTYEQYF
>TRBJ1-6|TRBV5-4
CASSLYPGIGSPLHF
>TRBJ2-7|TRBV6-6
CASSYNWREGSYEQYF
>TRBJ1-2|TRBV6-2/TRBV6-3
CASSTGQGLLSGYTF
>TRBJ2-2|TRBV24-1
CATRGLRDTGELFF
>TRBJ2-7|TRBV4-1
CASSQLQGSSGRINEQYF
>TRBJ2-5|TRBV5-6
CASSQGTEETQYF
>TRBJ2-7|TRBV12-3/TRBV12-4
CASSFDFSYEQYF
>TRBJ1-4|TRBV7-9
CASSLAGSNEKLFF
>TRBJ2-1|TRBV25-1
CASSETGGGTYNEQFF
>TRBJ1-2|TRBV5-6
CASSWTGNTGYTF
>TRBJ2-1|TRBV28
CASRGTSGITIEQFF
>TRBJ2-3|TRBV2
CASIWAPGTDTQYF
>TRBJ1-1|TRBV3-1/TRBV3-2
CASSQLADTEAFF
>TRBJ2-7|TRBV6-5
CASQGAGMNEQYF
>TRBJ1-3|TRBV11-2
CASSPRDSSSGNTIYF